This T cell receptor beta chain was identified during a study of blood T cell repertoires in COVID-19. Study processing details: Amplification of reference gene primers provided the estimated nucleated cell counts. Only in-frame clones appear in the TCRdb table, and some are missing; sequencing was by immunoSEQ multiplex PCR. The V and J calls and clone size come from that table; D and trimming were worked out from the DNA. This table holds hundreds of thousands of clones, 90% to 95% found once. Per the germline V gene, CDR1 is SGHVS and CDR2 is FQNEAQ. The V end was cut by 8 bases, the J end by 0 bases, with 19 bases between. CDR3 length: 16 amino acids.

The source of this sequence is a woman aged 18 to 35 who had recovered from COVID-19. This chain uses TRBV7-8 with TRBJ1-1; no definite D call. What was sequenced was peripheral blood. The DNA for the CDR3 is TGTGCCAGCTGCCTCGTCGGGAGGAGCATGAACACTGAAGCTTTCTTT. Amino acids: CASCLVGRSMNTEAFF.